These T cell receptor beta chains were read from a single sample in a study of blood T cells in healthy people across ages. TCRdb ran MiXCR on the 5' RACE reads and lists one entry per CDR3 protein. The table has 1.5 million to 2 million distinct CDR3 sequences, over 25% seen once. Source material: blood. The receptor source for this set is a woman in her thirties in good health. Each CDR3 is given with its conserved first and last residue.

J gene	V gene	CDR3 protein
TRBJ1-1	TRBV12-3/TRBV12-4	CASRAQGLPEAFF
TRBJ2-3	TRBV12-3/TRBV12-4	CASSLSGAETDTQYF
TRBJ1-1	TRBV12-3/TRBV12-4	CASSVRDRGEAFF
TRBJ2-3	TRBV12-3/TRBV12-4	CASSLIPSGRARDTQYF
TRBJ2-2	TRBV4-3	CASNWGTSATGELFF
TRBJ2-5	TRBV29-1	CSATLTGFQETQYF
TRBJ2-3	TRBV3-1	CASSQDWVSRTDTQYF
TRBJ2-1	TRBV12-3/TRBV12-4	CAVNSASSYNEQFF
TRBJ2-5	TRBV7-2	CASSLVSSGSQETQYF
TRBJ2-3	TRBV12-3/TRBV12-4	CASRPRTMRTDTQYF